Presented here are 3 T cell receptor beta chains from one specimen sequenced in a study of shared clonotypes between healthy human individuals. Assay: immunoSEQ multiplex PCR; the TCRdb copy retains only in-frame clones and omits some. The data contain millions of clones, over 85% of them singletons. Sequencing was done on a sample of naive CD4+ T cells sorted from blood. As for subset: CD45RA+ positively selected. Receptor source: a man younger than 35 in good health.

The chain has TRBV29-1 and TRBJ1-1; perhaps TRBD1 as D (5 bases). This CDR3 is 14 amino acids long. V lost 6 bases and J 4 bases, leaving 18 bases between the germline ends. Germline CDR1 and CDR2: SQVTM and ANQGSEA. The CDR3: CSVEAWGSGTEAFF. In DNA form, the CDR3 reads TGCAGCGTCGAGGCGTGGGGCAGCGGCACTGAAGCTTTCTTT.

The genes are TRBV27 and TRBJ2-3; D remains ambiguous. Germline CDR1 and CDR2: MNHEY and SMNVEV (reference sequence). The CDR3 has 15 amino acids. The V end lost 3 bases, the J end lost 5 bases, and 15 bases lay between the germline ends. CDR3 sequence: CASSLDRSRVDTQYF. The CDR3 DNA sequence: TGTGCCAGCAGTTTGGATCGATCTAGAGTAGATACGCAGTATTTT.

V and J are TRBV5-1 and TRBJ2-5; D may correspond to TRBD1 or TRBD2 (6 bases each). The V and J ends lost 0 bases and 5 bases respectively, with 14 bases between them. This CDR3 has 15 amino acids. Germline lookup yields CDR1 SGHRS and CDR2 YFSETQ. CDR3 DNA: TGCGCCAGCAGCTTGGTTAGGGGGGAATGGGAGACCCAGTACTTC. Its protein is CASSLVRGEWETQYF.